These T cell receptor beta chains were read from a single sample in a study of OX40 agonist ivuxolimab in advanced cancers. Assay used: immunoSEQ multiplex PCR; TCRdb lists only in-frame clones, some missing. Among tens of thousands of clones listed, 75% to 90% were seen once. Sequencing was performed on CD4+ or CD8+ T cells sorted from blood, taken in a trial of the OX40 agonist ivuxolimab. The origin of the receptors is an adult with an advanced solid tumor such as melanoma, head and neck, liver or kidney cancer. The conserved cysteine and the conserved F or W are not part of the CDR3 here. Each record gives: D gene, V gene, J gene, CDR3 protein. A D gene is named only where the DNA matches it firmly.

d_gene: .
v_gene: TRBV28
j_gene: TRBJ1-1
CDR3aa: ASRGGLLNTEAF

d_gene: .
v_gene: TRBV7-9
j_gene: TRBJ2-5
CDR3aa: ASSSRRQAETQY

d_gene: TRBD1
v_gene: TRBV6-6
j_gene: TRBJ1-3
CDR3aa: ASSRQGSGNTIY

d_gene: TRBD1
v_gene: TRBV2
j_gene: TRBJ2-5
CDR3aa: ASAGPPGQGAQY

d_gene: .
v_gene: TRBV5-8
j_gene: TRBJ2-7
CDR3aa: ASSLVAYEQY

d_gene: .
v_gene: TRBV4-2
j_gene: TRBJ1-3
CDR3aa: ASSQEPRGNTIY

d_gene: TRBD1
v_gene: TRBV5-1
j_gene: TRBJ1-4
CDR3aa: ASSTSGGNEKLF

d_gene: .
v_gene: TRBV7-6
j_gene: TRBJ1-3
CDR3aa: ASTVGGSAGNTIY

d_gene: .
v_gene: TRBV5-4
j_gene: TRBJ2-7
CDR3aa: ASSFQGYEQY

d_gene: TRBD1
v_gene: TRBV11-2
j_gene: TRBJ1-4
CDR3aa: ASSLRGQGLYDEKLF

d_gene: TRBD2
v_gene: TRBV19
j_gene: TRBJ2-1
CDR3aa: ASSNRHHSGGAGNEQF

d_gene: .
v_gene: TRBV10-1
j_gene: TRBJ1-5
CDR3aa: ASSEYSHQPQH

d_gene: .
v_gene: TRBV29-1
j_gene: TRBJ1-1
CDR3aa: SDIKQGNTEAF

d_gene: TRBD2
v_gene: TRBV29-1
j_gene: TRBJ2-3
CDR3aa: SVVAGRGLSDTQY

d_gene: .
v_gene: TRBV7-3
j_gene: TRBJ2-2
CDR3aa: ASSLHGATNTGELF

d_gene: .
v_gene: TRBV28
j_gene: TRBJ2-1
CDR3aa: ASSLPQGGPYNEQF

d_gene: .
v_gene: TRBV2
j_gene: TRBJ2-5
CDR3aa: ASSEDRGFETQY

d_gene: .
v_gene: TRBV18
j_gene: TRBJ2-7
CDR3aa: ASSPGAPGYEQY

d_gene: .
v_gene: TRBV10-1
j_gene: TRBJ1-4
CDR3aa: ASSDPTERACEKLF

d_gene: TRBD2
v_gene: TRBV2
j_gene: TRBJ2-3
CDR3aa: ASSEARTSGSRAGTDTQY

d_gene: TRBD2
v_gene: TRBV27
j_gene: TRBJ2-1
CDR3aa: ASTPTSGSYNEQF

d_gene: TRBD1
v_gene: TRBV6-1
j_gene: TRBJ2-7
CDR3aa: ASSYRGEQY

d_gene: TRBD1
v_gene: TRBV5-1
j_gene: TRBJ2-7
CDR3aa: ASSLSGGLYEQY

d_gene: .
v_gene: TRBV6-6
j_gene: TRBJ2-5
CDR3aa: ASSYSGERTQY

d_gene: .
v_gene: TRBV5-6
j_gene: TRBJ1-2
CDR3aa: ASSGTGYT

d_gene: .
v_gene: TRBV12-5
j_gene: TRBJ2-2
CDR3aa: ASGSGANTGELF

d_gene: .
v_gene: TRBV6-1
j_gene: TRBJ1-2
CDR3aa: ASSQKGNYGYT

d_gene: .
v_gene: TRBV18
j_gene: TRBJ1-2
CDR3aa: ASSPPSGTNYGYT